This TCR beta chain derives from a study of cytomegalovirus exposure and HLA in healthy donors. Findings and limits, study-wide: In a later analysis, specific HLA alleles were associated with 15,000 to 20,000 TCR beta sequences at a 0.05 false discovery rate. The authors confirmed in vitro that a few CMV-associated chains were specific for CMV antigens. The study assumed roughly uniform donor sequencing depth for presence/absence analyses. Being indistinguishable, some V segments were excluded, TRBV6-2 and TRBV6-3 among them.

CDR1 and CDR2 (germline): SEHNR, FQNEAQ (reference sequence). The CDR3 covers 16 residues. V lost 5 bases to trimming and J lost 5 bases; unmatched junction nucleotides: 9. There are a few counts of this clone. Its antigen is unknown. The PCR used 60 Vbeta and 13 Jbeta primers. Using immunoSEQ multiplex PCR, the repertoire was profiled, and TCRdb retains in-frame clones only, with some absent. The sample lists fewer than 200,000 clones; about four fifths were seen once. The TCR was taken from a woman under 30 in good health and CMV-seronegative. The chain recombines TRBV7-9 with TRBJ2-2; 9 nucleotides agree with TRBD2. Sequenced material: PBMCs. The DNA for the CDR3 is TGTGCCAGCAGCGGGTTAGCGGGAGTGGGAACCGGGGAGCTGTTTTTT. As protein: CASSGLAGVGTGELFF.